These 15 T cell receptor beta chains were sequenced from one sample in a study of blood T cell repertoires in COVID-19. Here immunoSEQ multiplex PCR was the method, and the copy in TCRdb shows in-frame clones only, minus some. The repertoire has 50,000 or so clones, roughly 90% of them found once; the top ten carry roughly 9.8%. Sequencing input: peripheral blood. The receptor set was obtained from a woman older than 75 with acute or convalescent COVID-19.

The chain is built from TRBV6-2 or TRBV6-3 and TRBJ2-1, with D possibly matching TRBD2 (6 bases). Germline V lookup: CDR1 MNHEY, CDR2 SVGEGT. V lost 2 bases, J lost 3 bases, and 20 bases lay in between. The CDR3 consists of 18 residues. CDR3 residues: CASSYGTFGIGGYNEQFF. CDR3 in DNA: TGTGCCAGCAGTTACGGGACTTTTGGCATTGGCGGCTACAATGAGCAGTTCTTC.

This sequence joins TRBV7-6 and TRBJ1-3, with 7 bases lining up with TRBD1. V trimming: 1 base; J trimming: 1 base; junction bases outside the gene matches: 4. The V gene's germline CDR1 is SGHVS and CDR2 FNYEAQ. The CDR3 runs 16 residues. The CDR3 nucleotides read TGTGCCAGCAGCTTAGGCAGGGGGACTTCTGGAAACACCATATATTTT. It encodes CASSLGRGTSGNTIYF.

The chain is built from TRBV19 and TRBJ1-4, with a weak D call TRBD1 (6 bases). CDR1 and CDR2 from the germline V gene are LNHDA and SQIVND (reference sequence). With 5 bases removed from V and 3 bases from J, the gap between germline ends came to 16 bases. The CDR3 has 16 amino acids. CDR3 coding DNA: TGTGCCAGTAGTCCCGGAGACAGGACCGCTAATGAAAAACTGTTTTTT. This translates into CASSPGDRTANEKLFF.

V and J are TRBV29-1 and TRBJ2-7; 8 bases line up with TRBD1. Germline V gene sequence: CDR1 SQVTM, CDR2 ANQGSEA. The CDR3 length is 14 residues. The ends lost 6 bases at V and 0 bases at J; junction bases unmatched: 7. The CDR3 DNA follows: TGCAGCGTATCAGGACAGGGTCTCTCCTACGAGCAGTACTTC. Amino acids: CSVSGQGLSYEQYF.

The rearrangement joins TRBV6-1 to TRBJ2-1; 9 bases are a match to TRBD2. With V trimmed by 1 base and J by 12 bases, 10 bases remained unmatched. The CDR3 runs 15 residues. The germline gives CDR1 MNHNS, CDR2 SASEGT. CDR3 coding DNA: TGTGCCAGCAGTGAAGAGTTAGCGGGAGCATTCGGGCAGTTCTTC. Its protein product is CASSEELAGAFGQFF.

About this clone: The identical CDR3 is also encoded by other nucleotide sequences in the sample. V is TRBV6-2 or TRBV6-3 and J is TRBJ1-1; possibly TRBD1 for D (5 bases). Germline CDR1 is MNHEY and CDR2 is SVGEGT. V gave up 6 bases and J gave up 4 bases, with 12 bases separating them. This CDR3 has 13 residues. The CDR3 DNA reads TGTGCCAGCAGCTCCCAGGGCGGCACTGAAGCTTTCTTT. Translated: CASSSQGGTEAFF.

The chain recombines TRBV7-8 with TRBJ2-1; TRBD2 aligns across 11 bases. V was pared by 5 bases and J by 8 bases, with 5 bases of the junction left unmatched. Germline lookup yields CDR1 SGHVS and CDR2 FQNEAQ. This CDR3 is 14 amino acids long. CDR3 amino acids: CASSKTSGNYEQFF. The CDR3 region has the DNA TGTGCCAGCAGCAAGACTAGCGGGAACTATGAGCAGTTCTTC.

This chain links TRBV7-9 with TRBJ2-7, with 9 bases aligning to TRBD1. This CDR3 is built from 16 residues. Trimming took 4 bases from V and 0 from J; bases not matched to a gene: 7. Per germline, CDR1 SEHNR and CDR2 FQNEAQ (reference sequence). The CDR3 nucleotides read TGTGCCAGCAGCTGGACAACAGGGGGCCACTCCTACGAGCAGTACTTC. Translation gives CASSWTTGGHSYEQYF.

This chain uses TRBV19 with TRBJ1-1; 9 bases match TRBD1. Germline CDR1 is LNHDA and CDR2 is SQIVND (reference sequence). This CDR3 has 14 amino acids. Trimming removed 8 bases from V and 4 bases from J; junction bases left unmatched: 8. This CDR3 is CASEDRGIGTEAFF. CDR3 sequence (DNA): TGTGCCAGTGAAGACAGGGGGATTGGCACTGAAGCTTTCTTT.

The V and J genes are TRBV4-1 and TRBJ2-7, with TRBD1 as a possible D gene (6 bases). This CDR3 is built from 15 residues. Trimming removed 4 bases at V and 3 bases at J, with 16 bases between. Germline V gene sequence: CDR1 MGHRA, CDR2 YSYEKL. CDR3 in DNA: TGCGCCAGCAGCCCCAGGGGAGACAGAGACTACGAGCAGTACTTC. The encoded protein is CASSPRGDRDYEQYF.

The genes are TRBV27 and TRBJ2-4; D is unclear. The length of the CDR3 is 13 residues. CDR1 and CDR2 from the germline V gene are MNHEY and SMNVEV (reference sequence). Between the trimmed V and J ends, which lost 5 bases and 7 bases, there was a span of 12 bases. The CDR3: CASSLEYRNIQYF. CDR3 nucleotide sequence: TGTGCCAGCAGTCTTGAGTACCGGAACATTCAGTACTTC.

The chain joins TRBV12-5 to TRBJ2-3; 11 bases fit TRBD1. The CDR3 loop spans 14 amino acids. Trimming at V came to 5 bases and at J to 5 bases, leaving 3 bases not matched to a gene. Per germline, CDR1 LGHNT and CDR2 FRNRAP. The CDR3 DNA reads TGTGCTAGTGGTCGGACAGGGGGCATAGATACGCAGTATTTT. Its translation is CASGRTGGIDTQYF.

The V call is TRBV5-5, the J call TRBJ2-1; D is possibly TRBD2 (5 bases). CDR1 is SGHKS, CDR2 YYEKEE, per germline (reference sequence). V lost 0 bases, J lost 11 bases, and 9 bases lay in between. This CDR3 comprises 12 residues. CDR3 DNA sequence: TGTGCCAGCAGCTTGGACGCGGGCAAGCAGTTCTTC. It specifies CASSLDAGKQFF.

The genes are TRBV24-1 and TRBJ2-3; perhaps TRBD1 as D (5 bases). The CDR3 runs 15 residues. Deletions cut 7 bases from V and 1 base from J, with 14 bases between. CDR1 and CDR2 (germline): KGHDR, SFDVKD. CDR3 sequence (DNA): TGTGCCACCAGCACCTCGCAGGGCGGCACAGATACGCAGTATTTT. It codes for CATSTSQGGTDTQYF.

The chain has TRBV4-3 and TRBJ1-4, with D possibly being TRBD1 (5 bases). The CDR3 has 18 amino acids. Germline CDR1 is LGHNA and CDR2 is YSLEER. V was clipped by 0 bases and J by 2 bases, with 16 bases between them. The CDR3 sequence is CASSQDRPPRGTNEKLFF. The CDR3 DNA sequence: TGCGCCAGCAGCCAAGACAGGCCCCCGCGGGGGACTAATGAAAAACTGTTTTTT.